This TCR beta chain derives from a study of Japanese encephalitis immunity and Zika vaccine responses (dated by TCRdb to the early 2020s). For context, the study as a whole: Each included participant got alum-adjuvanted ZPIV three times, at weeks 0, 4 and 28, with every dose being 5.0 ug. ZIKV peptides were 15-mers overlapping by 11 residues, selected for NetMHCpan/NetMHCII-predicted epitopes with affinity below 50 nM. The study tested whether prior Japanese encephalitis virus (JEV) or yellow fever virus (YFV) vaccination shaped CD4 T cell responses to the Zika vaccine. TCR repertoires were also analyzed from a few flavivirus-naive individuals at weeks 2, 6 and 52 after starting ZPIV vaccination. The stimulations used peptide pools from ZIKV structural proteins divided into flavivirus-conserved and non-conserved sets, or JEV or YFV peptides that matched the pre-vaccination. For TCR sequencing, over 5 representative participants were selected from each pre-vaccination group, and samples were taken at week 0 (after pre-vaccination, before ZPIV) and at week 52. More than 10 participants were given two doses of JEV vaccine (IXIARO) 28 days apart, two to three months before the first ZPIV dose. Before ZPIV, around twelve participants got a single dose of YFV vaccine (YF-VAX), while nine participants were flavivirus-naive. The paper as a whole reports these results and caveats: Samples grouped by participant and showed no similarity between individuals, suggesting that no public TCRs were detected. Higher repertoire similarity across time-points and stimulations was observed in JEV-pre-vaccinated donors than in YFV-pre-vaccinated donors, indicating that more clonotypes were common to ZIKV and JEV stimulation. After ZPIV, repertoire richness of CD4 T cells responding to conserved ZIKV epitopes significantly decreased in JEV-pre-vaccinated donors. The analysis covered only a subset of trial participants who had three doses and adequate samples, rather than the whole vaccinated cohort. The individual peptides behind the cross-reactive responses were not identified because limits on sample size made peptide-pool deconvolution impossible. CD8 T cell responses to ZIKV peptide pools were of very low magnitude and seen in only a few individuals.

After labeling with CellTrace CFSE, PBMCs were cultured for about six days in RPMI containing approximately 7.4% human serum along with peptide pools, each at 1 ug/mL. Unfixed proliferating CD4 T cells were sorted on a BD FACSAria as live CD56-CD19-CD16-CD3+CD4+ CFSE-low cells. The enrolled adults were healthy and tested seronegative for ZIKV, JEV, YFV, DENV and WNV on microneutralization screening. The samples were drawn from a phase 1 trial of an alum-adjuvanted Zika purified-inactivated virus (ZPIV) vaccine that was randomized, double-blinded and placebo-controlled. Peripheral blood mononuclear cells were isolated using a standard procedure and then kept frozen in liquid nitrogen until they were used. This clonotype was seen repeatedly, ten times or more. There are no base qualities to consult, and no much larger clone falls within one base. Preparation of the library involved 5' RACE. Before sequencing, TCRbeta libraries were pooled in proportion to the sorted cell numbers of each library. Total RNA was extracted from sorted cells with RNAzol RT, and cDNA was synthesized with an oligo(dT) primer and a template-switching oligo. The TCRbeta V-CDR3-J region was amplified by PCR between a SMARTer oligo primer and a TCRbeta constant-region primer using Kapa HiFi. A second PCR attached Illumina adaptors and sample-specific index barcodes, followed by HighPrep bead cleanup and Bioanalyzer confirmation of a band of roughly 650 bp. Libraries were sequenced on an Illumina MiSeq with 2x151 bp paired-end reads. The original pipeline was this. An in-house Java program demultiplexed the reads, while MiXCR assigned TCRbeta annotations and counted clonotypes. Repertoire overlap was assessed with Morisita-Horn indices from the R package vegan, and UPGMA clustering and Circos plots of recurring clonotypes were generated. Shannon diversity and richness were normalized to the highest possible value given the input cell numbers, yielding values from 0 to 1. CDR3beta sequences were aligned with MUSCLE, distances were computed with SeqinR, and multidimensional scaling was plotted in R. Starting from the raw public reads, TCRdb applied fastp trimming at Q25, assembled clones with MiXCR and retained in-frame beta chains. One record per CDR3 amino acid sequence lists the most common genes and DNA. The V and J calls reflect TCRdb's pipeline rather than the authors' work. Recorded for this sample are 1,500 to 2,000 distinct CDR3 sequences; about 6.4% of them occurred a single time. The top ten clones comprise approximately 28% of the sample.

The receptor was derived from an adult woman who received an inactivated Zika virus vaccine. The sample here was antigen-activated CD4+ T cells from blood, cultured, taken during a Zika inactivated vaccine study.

The CDR3: CSARDRGGGSNQPQHF. The nucleotides read TGCAGTGCTAGAGACAGGGGTGGGGGGAGCAATCAGCCCCAGCATTTT. This sequence uses TRBV20-1 and TRBJ1-5; TRBD1 might be the D gene, on 6 matching bases. The cysteine opens and the phenylalanine closes a CDR3 of 16 amino acids. Of all the DNA, just the CDR3 is kept, 48 bases in frame from base 1. CDR1 and CDR2 are drawn from the germline V gene (reference sequence): DFQATT, SNEGSKA. V loses 0 bases of germline sequence and J loses 1 base, and the interval between the two ends is 13 bases.